One and the same sample provided the 10 T cell receptor beta chains below, sequenced in a study of shared clonotypes between healthy human individuals. Cells designated naive CD8 were CD45RO-negative and were positively selected for CCR7, with terminally differentiated effector memory CD45RA+ cells excluded. TCRdb's copy holds only in-frame clones and misses some; the assay was immunoSEQ multiplex PCR. Found here are about 820,000 clones, 80% to 95% of them singletons; the top ten hold around 24%. Input material: naive CD8+ T cells sorted from blood. Receptors were obtained from a man aged 30-40 years in good health.

The chain joins TRBV14 to TRBJ2-7; D is undetermined. Trimming took off 0 bases at V and 2 bases at J, with 11 bases between the two ends. This CDR3 spans 15 amino acids. Germline loops: CDR1 SGHDN, CDR2 FVKESK. The CDR3 sequence: CASSQEEDGPYEQYF. In DNA form, the CDR3 reads TGTGCCAGCAGCCAAGAAGAGGACGGTCCCTACGAGCAGTACTTC.

The sample holds one count of this clone. The chain combines TRBV5-6 with TRBJ2-5; D is unresolved. The CDR3 runs to 13 residues. The germline CDR1 and CDR2 sequences are SGHDT and YYEEEE. V was clipped by 0 bases and J by 4 bases, with 7 bases between them. The chain's CDR3 is CASSLAYGETQYF. DNA of the CDR3: TGTGCCAGCAGCTTGGCCTACGGAGAGACCCAGTACTTC.

The chain joins TRBV5-1 to TRBJ2-5, with 11 bases that match TRBD2. The CDR3 has 17 amino acids. CDR1 is SGHRS, CDR2 YFSETQ, per germline. V lost 2 bases to trimming and J lost 3 bases; unmatched junction nucleotides: 9. The CDR3 DNA reads as TGCGCCAGCAGCTTATCCTTGGGACTAGCGGCGAAAGAGACCCAGTACTTC. Translated: CASSLSLGLAAKETQYF.

The chain combines TRBV27 with TRBJ2-3, with a tentative D call TRBD1 (6 bases). With 4 bases removed from V and 9 bases from J, the gap between germline ends came to 11 bases. In germline, CDR1 is MNHEY, CDR2 SMNVEV (reference sequence). The CDR3 contains 12 residues. The CDR3 DNA reads TGTGCCAGCAGTTCAACAGGGATGACGCAGTATTTT. Amino acid sequence: CASSSTGMTQYF.

The V and J genes are TRBV11-2 and TRBJ2-7; TRBD2 aligns across 8 bases. V lost 0 bases and J lost 0; bases outside the gene matches: 4. Germline CDR1 and CDR2: SGHAT and FQNNGV. The CDR3 has 16 residues. The CDR3 reads CASSLEIAGSSYEQYF. CDR3 coding DNA: TGTGCCAGCAGCTTAGAAATAGCGGGAAGCTCCTACGAGCAGTACTTC.

The chain is built from TRBV7-8 and TRBJ1-5; TRBD1 agrees at 10 bases. There are 18 residues in the CDR3. J gave up 0 bases and V 5 bases, and 10 bases lay outside the gene matches. Per germline, CDR1 SGHVS and CDR2 FQNEAQ. The CDR3 protein is CASSPTGGRGYSNQPQHF. In DNA form, the CDR3 reads TGTGCCAGCAGCCCGACAGGGGGCAGGGGGTATAGCAATCAGCCCCAGCATTTT.

V is TRBV14 and J is TRBJ1-2; D uncertain. Germline V CDR1 and CDR2: SGHDN, FVKESK. V gave up 2 bases and J gave up 1 base, with 8 bases separating them. The CDR3 runs 14 residues. CDR3 sequence (DNA): TGTGCCAGCAGCCAAAGCGGGTTTAACTATGGCTACACCTTC. Its translation: CASSQSGFNYGYTF. The complete variable domain, with remaining parts taken from reference TRBV14 and TRBJ1-2, reads EAGVTQFPSHSVIEKGQTVTLRCDPISGHDNLYWYRRVMGKEIKFLLHFVKESKQDESGMPNNRFLAERTGGTYSTLKVQPAELEDSGVYFCASSQSGFNYGYTFGSGTRLTVV.

The V gene is TRBV7-9, the J gene TRBJ1-2, with 7 nucleotides matching TRBD1. The CDR3 sequence is 16 residues long. V lost 8 bases to trimming and J lost 4 bases; unmatched junction nucleotides: 16. Germline V CDR1 and CDR2: SEHNR, FQNEAQ (reference sequence). This CDR3 reads CASGPPTGAQIYGYTF. In nucleotides, the CDR3 is TGTGCCAGCGGGCCCCCTACAGGGGCGCAAATCTATGGCTACACCTTC.

The chain carries TRBV10-1 and TRBJ2-2; D is perhaps TRBD1 (6 bases). The CDR3 is made up of 14 amino acids. The germline V gene has CDR1 WNHNN and CDR2 SYGVQD (reference sequence). The V gene lost 6 bases and the J gene lost 3 bases, with 11 bases spanning the gap. CDR3 protein: CASSPGQYTGELFF. CDR3 sequence (DNA): TGCGCCAGCAGCCCCGGACAGTACACCGGGGAGCTGTTTTTT.

The rearrangement uses TRBV6-5 and TRBJ1-5, with D hard to call. Trimming cost V 5 bases and J 4 bases, with 12 bases left between them. This CDR3 spans 14 amino acids. Germline lookup yields CDR1 MNHEY and CDR2 SVGAGI. CDR3 sequence reads: CASSRSAPNQPQHF. The CDR3 bases are TGTGCCAGCAGTAGGAGTGCACCGAATCAGCCCCAGCATTTT.